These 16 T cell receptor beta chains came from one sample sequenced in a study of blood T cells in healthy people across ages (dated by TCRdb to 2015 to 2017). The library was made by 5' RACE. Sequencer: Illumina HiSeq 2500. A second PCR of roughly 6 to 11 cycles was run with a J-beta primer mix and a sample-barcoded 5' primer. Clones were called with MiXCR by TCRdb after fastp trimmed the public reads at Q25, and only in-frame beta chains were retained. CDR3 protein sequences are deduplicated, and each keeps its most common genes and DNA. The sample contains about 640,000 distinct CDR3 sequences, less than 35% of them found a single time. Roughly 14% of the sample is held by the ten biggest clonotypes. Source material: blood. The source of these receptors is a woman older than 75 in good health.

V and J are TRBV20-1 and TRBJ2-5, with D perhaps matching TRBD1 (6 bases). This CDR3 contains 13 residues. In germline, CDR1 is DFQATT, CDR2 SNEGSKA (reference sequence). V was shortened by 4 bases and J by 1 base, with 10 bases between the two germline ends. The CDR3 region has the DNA TGCAGTGCTACGCGGACAGTCCAAGAGACCCAGTACTTC. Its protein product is CSATRTVQETQYF.

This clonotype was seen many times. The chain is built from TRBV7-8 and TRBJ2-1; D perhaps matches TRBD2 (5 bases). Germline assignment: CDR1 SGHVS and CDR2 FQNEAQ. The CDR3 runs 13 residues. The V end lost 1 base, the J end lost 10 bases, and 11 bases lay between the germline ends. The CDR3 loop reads CASSLGRAAEQFF. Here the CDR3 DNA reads TGTGCCAGCAGCTTAGGGCGGGCGGCGGAGCAGTTCTTC.

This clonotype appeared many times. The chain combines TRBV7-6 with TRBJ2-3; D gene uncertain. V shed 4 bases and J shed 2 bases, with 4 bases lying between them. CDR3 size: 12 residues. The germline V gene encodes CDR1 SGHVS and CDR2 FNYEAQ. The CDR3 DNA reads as TGTGCCAGCAGCTCGTTCACAGATACGCAGTATTTT. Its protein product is CASSSFTDTQYF.

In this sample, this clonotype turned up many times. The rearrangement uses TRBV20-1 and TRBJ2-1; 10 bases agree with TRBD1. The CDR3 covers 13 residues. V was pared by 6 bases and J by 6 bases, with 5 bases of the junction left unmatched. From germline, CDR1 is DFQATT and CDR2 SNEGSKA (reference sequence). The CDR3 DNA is TGCAGTGCCAGACAGGGGGCATGCAATGAGCAGTTCTTC. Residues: CSARQGACNEQFF.

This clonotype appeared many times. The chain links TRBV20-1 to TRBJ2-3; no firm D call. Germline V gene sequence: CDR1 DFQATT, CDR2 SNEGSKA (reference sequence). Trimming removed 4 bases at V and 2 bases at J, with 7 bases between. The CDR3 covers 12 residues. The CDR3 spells CSAIPDTDTQYF. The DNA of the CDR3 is TGCAGTGCTATCCCGGACACAGATACGCAGTATTTT.

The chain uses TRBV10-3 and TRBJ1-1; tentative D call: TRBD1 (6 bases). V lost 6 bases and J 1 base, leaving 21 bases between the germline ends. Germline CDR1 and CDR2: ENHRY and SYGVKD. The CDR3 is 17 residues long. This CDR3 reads CAISKGGGGNTNTEAFF. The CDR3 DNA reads TGTGCCATCAGCAAAGGGGGGGGCGGCAATACGAACACTGAAGCTTTCTTT.

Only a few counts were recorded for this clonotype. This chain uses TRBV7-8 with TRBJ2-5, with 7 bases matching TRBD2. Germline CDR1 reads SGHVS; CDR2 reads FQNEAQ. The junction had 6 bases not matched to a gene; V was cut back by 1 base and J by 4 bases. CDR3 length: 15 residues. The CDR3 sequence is CASSLGEGKAETQYF. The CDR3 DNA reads TGTGCCAGCAGCTTAGGGGAGGGGAAGGCAGAGACCCAGTACTTC.

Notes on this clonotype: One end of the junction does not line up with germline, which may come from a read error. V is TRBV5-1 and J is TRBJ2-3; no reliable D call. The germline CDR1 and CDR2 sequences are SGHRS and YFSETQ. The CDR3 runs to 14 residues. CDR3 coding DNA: TGCGCCAGCAGCTTGGGACTGAGCACAGATGCGCAGTATTTT. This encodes CASSLGLSTDAQYF. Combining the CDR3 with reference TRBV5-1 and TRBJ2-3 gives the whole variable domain KAGVTQTPRYLIKTRGQQVTLSCSPISGHRSVSWYQQTPGQGLQFLFEYFSETQRNKGNFPGRFSGRQFSNSRSEMNVSTLELGDSALYLCASSLGLSTDAQYFGPGTRLTVL.

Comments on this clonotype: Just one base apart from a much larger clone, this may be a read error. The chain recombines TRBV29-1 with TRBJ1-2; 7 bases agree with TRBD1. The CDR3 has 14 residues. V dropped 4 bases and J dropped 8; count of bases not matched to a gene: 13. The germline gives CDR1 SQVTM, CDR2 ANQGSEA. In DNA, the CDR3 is TGCAGCGTTGGTCATCTACAGGGGCAGGAGGGCTACACCTTC. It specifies CSVGHLQGQEGYTF.

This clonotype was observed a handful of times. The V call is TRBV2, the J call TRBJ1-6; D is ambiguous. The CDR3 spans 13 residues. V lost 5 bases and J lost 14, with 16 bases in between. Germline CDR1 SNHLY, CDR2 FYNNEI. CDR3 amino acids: CASSSAGPSSLHF. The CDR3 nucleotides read TGTGCCAGCAGTTCGGCCGGGCCTTCGTCCCTCCACTTT.

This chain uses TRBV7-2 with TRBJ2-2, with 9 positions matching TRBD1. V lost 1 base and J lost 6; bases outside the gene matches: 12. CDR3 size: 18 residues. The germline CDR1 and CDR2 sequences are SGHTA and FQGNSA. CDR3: CASSLGGTGMGFAGELFF. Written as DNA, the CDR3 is TGTGCCAGCAGCTTAGGGGGGACAGGGATGGGGTTTGCCGGGGAGCTGTTTTTT.

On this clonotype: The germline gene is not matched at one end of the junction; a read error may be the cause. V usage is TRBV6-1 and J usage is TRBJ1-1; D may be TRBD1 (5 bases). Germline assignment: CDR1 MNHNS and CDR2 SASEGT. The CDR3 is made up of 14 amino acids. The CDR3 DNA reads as TGTGCCAGCACTTTGTGGGGCGGAAACACTAAAGCTTTCTTT. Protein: CASTLWGGNTKAFF.

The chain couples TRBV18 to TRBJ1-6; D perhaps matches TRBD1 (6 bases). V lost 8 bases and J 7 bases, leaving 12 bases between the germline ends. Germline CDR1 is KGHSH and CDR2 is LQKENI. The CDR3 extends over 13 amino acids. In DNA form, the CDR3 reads TGTGCCAGCCTACAGGGAGTGAATTCACCCCTCCACTTT. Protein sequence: CASLQGVNSPLHF.

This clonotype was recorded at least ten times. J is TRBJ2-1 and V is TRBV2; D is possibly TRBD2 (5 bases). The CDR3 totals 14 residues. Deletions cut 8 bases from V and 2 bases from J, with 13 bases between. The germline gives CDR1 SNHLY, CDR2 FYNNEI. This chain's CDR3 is CASGGLRTYNEQFF. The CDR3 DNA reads TGTGCCAGCGGAGGACTCCGTACCTACAATGAGCAGTTCTTC.

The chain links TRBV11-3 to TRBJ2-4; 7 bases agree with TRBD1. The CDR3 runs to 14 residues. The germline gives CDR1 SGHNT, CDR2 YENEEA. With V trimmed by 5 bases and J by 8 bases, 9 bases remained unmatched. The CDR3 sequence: CASSLKGDRDIQYF. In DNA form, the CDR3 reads TGTGCCAGCAGCCTTAAAGGGGACAGAGACATTCAGTACTTC.

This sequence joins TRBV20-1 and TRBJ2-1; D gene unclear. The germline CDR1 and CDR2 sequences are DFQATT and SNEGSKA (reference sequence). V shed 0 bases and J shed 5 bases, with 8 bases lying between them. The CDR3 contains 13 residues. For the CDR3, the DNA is TGCAGTGCTAGAGACCGGGCTAACAATGAGCAGTTCTTC. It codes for CSARDRANNEQFF.